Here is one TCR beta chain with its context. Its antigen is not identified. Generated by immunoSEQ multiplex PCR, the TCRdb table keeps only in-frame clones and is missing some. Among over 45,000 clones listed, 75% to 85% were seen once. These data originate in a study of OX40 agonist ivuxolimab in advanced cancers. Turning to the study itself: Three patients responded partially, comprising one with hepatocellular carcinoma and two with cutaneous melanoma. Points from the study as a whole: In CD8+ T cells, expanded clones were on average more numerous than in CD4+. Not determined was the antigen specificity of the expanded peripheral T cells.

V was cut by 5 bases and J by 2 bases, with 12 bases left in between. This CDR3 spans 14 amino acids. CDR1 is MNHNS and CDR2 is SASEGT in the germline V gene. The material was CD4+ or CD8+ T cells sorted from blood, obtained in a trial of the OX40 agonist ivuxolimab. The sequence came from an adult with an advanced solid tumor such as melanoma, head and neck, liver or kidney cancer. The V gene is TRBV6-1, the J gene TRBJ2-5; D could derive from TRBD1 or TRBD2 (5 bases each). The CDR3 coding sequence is TGTGCCAGCAGTTTGGGACCGGCACAAGAGACCCAGTACTTC. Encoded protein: CASSLGPAQETQYF.